One and the same sample provided the 23 T cell receptor beta chains below, sequenced in a study of shared clonotypes between healthy human individuals. TCRdb's copy holds only in-frame clones and misses some; the assay was immunoSEQ multiplex PCR. The table lists 600,000 to 750,000 clones, about 78% of them singletons. The material sequenced was memory CD4+ T cells sorted from blood. Subset specified: CD45RA-negative fraction. These receptors were obtained from a woman aged 30 to 39 in good health.

With respect to this clone: Different DNA sequences within this sample yield the same CDR3. The chain has TRBV25-1 and TRBJ2-1; no definite D call. V was clipped by 6 bases and J by 3 bases, with 9 bases between them. This CDR3 is built from 13 residues. The germline gives CDR1 MGHDK, CDR2 SYGVNS. The CDR3 loop is CASSRGGYNEQFF. The CDR3 DNA reads as TGTGCCAGCAGCCGCGGCGGCTACAATGAGCAGTTCTTC.

The CDR3 region is CASSFKARGEKLFF. DNA for the CDR3: TGTGCCAGCAGCTTTAAGGCCAGGGGCGAAAAACTGTTTTTT. The chain joins TRBV7-9 to TRBJ1-4; D is possibly TRBD1 (6 bases). Trimming pared 3 bases from V and 8 bases from J, leaving 13 bases between. CDR1 is SEHNR, CDR2 FQNEAQ, per germline (reference sequence). This CDR3 comprises 14 residues.

About this clone: This specimen includes other DNA sequences encoding the same CDR3. J is TRBJ1-1 and V is TRBV5-4, with unresolved D. There are 14 residues in the CDR3. CDR1 is SGHNT and CDR2 is YYREEE in the germline V gene (reference sequence). The V and J ends lost 0 bases and 1 base respectively, with 7 bases between them. CDR3: CASSLGLENTEAFF. As DNA, the CDR3 is TGTGCCAGCAGCTTGGGCTTAGAGAACACTGAAGCTTTCTTT.

The CDR3 nucleotides are TGTGCCAGCGGGGGCCAGCCAACAACTAATGAAAAACTGTTTTTT. Its protein product is CASGGQPTTNEKLFF. The V and J genes are TRBV2 and TRBJ1-4; possibly TRBD1 for D (6 bases). Germline lookup yields CDR1 SNHLY and CDR2 FYNNEI. This CDR3 contains 15 residues. V lost 8 bases, J lost 0 bases, and 13 bases lay in between.

This chain uses TRBV28 with TRBJ1-3; 7 nucleotides line up with TRBD1. J gave up 4 bases and V 6 bases, and 18 bases lay outside the gene matches. The CDR3 covers 18 residues. The germline V gene encodes CDR1 MDHEN and CDR2 SYDVKM. The CDR3 region has the DNA TGTGCCAGCAGCGTTGGGGGCAGGGGGAAATCTTCGGGAAACACCATATATTTT. Residues: CASSVGGRGKSSGNTIYF. Full variable domain (outside the CDR3, taken from reference TRBV28 and TRBJ1-3): DVKVTQSSRYLVKRTGEKVFLECVQDMDHENMFWYRQDPGLGLRLIYFSYDVKMKEKGDIPEGYSVSREKKERFSLILESASTNQTSMYLCASSVGGRGKSSGNTIYFGEGSWLTVV.

This clone was observed a few times. The gene calls are TRBV4-1 and TRBJ2-6, with D tentatively TRBD2 (5 bases). The germline V gene encodes CDR1 MGHRA and CDR2 YSYEKL. The CDR3 runs 17 residues. Trimming took off 4 bases at V and 0 bases at J, with 13 bases between the two ends. DNA of the CDR3: TGCGCCAGCAGCCCCCGACTTGGGAGCTCTGGGGCCAACGTCCTGACTTTC. It yields the protein CASSPRLGSSGANVLTF.

The rearrangement joins TRBV28 to TRBJ1-4; D unclear. Trimming pared 3 bases from V and 8 bases from J, leaving 7 bases between. This CDR3 has 12 residues. Germline CDR1 MDHEN, CDR2 SYDVKM. The CDR3 nucleotides read TGTGCCAGCAGTTTCCGACGAGAAAAACTGTTTTTT. It codes for CASSFRREKLFF.

In DNA form, the CDR3 reads TGTGCCAGCTCACCTGGGGACTACGAGCAGTACTTC. Protein: CASSPGDYEQYF. The chain links TRBV18 to TRBJ2-7, with D unclear. This CDR3 region has 12 residues. CDR1 KGHSH and CDR2 LQKENI come from the germline V gene. The V end was cut by 3 bases, the J end by 3 bases, with 6 bases between.

The rearrangement uses TRBV19 and TRBJ2-7; 11 bases map to TRBD2. Germline trimming cut 4 bases from V and 5 bases from J; bases unmatched to any gene: 16. CDR1 is LNHDA, CDR2 SQIVND, per germline (reference sequence). The CDR3 totals 18 residues. The DNA of the CDR3 is TGTGCCAGTAGTACATCAACAGGGGGAACTAGCGGGAGAAACGAGCAGTACTTC. It yields the protein CASSTSTGGTSGRNEQYF.

V gene TRBV4-1 combines with J gene TRBJ2-5, with 9 bases fitting TRBD2. This CDR3 contains 17 residues. The germline V gene encodes CDR1 MGHRA and CDR2 YSYEKL. J gave up 7 bases and V 0 bases, and 12 bases lay outside the gene matches. CDR3 coding DNA: TGCGCCAGCAGCCAAGAGGGGCGCGGGAGGGCCGAGGCGACCCAGTACTTC. Residues: CASSQEGRGRAEATQYF.

The rearrangement uses TRBV28 and TRBJ1-2, with a tentative D call TRBD1 (5 bases). This CDR3 region has 18 residues. Trimming removed 6 bases at V and 9 bases at J, with 32 bases between. Germline CDR1 is MDHEN and CDR2 is SYDVKM. The CDR3 reads CASRPPPGRRGAPSSYTF. The DNA of the CDR3 is TGTGCCAGCAGACCACCTCCGGGACGAAGAGGGGCACCCAGCAGCTACACCTTC.

The chain recombines TRBV23-1 with TRBJ1-4; D remains unclear. TRBV23-1 is treated as an ORF (open reading frame) with a function not yet certain. V was trimmed by 3 bases and J by 6 bases, leaving 20 bases between them. The CDR3 runs to 17 residues. Here the CDR3 reads CASSQAAQLGLDEKLFF. The CDR3 DNA reads as TGCGCCAGCAGTCAGGCCGCTCAGTTGGGGTTGGATGAAAAACTGTTTTTT.

The chain employs TRBV25-1 and TRBJ2-3; 9 bases agree with TRBD2. The length of the CDR3 is 14 residues. Trimming removed 4 bases from V and 5 bases from J; junction bases left unmatched: 4. Germline V lookup: CDR1 MGHDK, CDR2 SYGVNS. Here the CDR3 reads CASSVAGVIDTQYF. As DNA, the CDR3 is TGTGCCAGCAGTGTAGCGGGAGTTATAGATACGCAGTATTTT. The whole variable domain, filled in from reference TRBV25-1 and TRBJ2-3, reads EADIYQTPRYLVIGTGKKITLECSQTMGHDKMYWYQQDPGMELHLIHYSYGVNSTEKGDLSSESTVSRIRTEHFPLTLESARPSHTSQYLCASSVAGVIDTQYFGPGTRLTVL.

This sequence joins TRBV28 and TRBJ2-2; perhaps TRBD1 as D (6 bases). The CDR3 covers 17 residues. Per germline, CDR1 MDHEN and CDR2 SYDVKM. V gave up 4 bases and J gave up 0 bases, with 15 bases separating them. As DNA, the CDR3 is TGTGCCAGCAGTTACCCCACCGGACAGCCGAACACCGGGGAGCTGTTTTTT. It is translated as CASSYPTGQPNTGELFF. Based on the CDR3 plus reference TRBV28 and TRBJ2-2, the full variable domain is DVKVTQSSRYLVKRTGEKVFLECVQDMDHENMFWYRQDPGLGLRLIYFSYDVKMKEKGDIPEGYSVSREKKERFSLILESASTNQTSMYLCASSYPTGQPNTGELFFGEGSRLTVL.

V gene TRBV11-2 combines with J gene TRBJ2-7, with 11 bases aligning to TRBD2. Trimming at V came to 1 base and at J to 3 bases, leaving 8 bases not matched to a gene. Per the germline V gene, CDR1 is SGHAT and CDR2 is FQNNGV. The CDR3 consists of 17 residues. The CDR3 nucleotides read TGTGCCAGCAGCTTAGGGTCGTCTAGCGGGAGGCTCTACGAGCAGTACTTC. Protein sequence: CASSLGSSSGRLYEQYF.

V is TRBV28 and J is TRBJ2-3, with D uncertain. The CDR3 covers 16 residues. V was trimmed by 4 bases and J by 0 bases, leaving 14 bases between them. CDR1 MDHEN and CDR2 SYDVKM come from the germline V gene. The CDR3 sequence: CASSSRSRLSTDTQYF. CDR3 coding DNA: TGTGCCAGCAGTTCTAGGTCACGACTCAGCACAGATACGCAGTATTTT.

CDR3 sequence: CASSLFGGGQGQETQYF. CDR3 nucleotides: TGTGCCAGCAGCTTATTTGGGGGCGGACAGGGCCAAGAGACCCAGTACTTC. The chain employs TRBV7-9 and TRBJ2-5; 8 bases agree with TRBD1. Losses at the gene ends were 2 bases for V and 1 base for J; bases not matched to a gene: 9. The CDR3 is 17 residues long. Germline CDR1 is SEHNR and CDR2 is FQNEAQ (reference sequence).

This clone was found once. A much larger clone lies a single base off, so this may be a read error. The CDR3 loop is CAGSLQRDSEKLFF. CDR3 in DNA: TGTGCCGGCAGCTTACAGCGAGACTCTGAAAAACTGTTTTTT. The chain recombines TRBV7-2 with TRBJ1-4, with D unclear. The CDR3 has 14 amino acids. CDR1 and CDR2 from the germline V gene are SGHTA and FQGNSA.

This chain links TRBV5-1 with TRBJ1-1; no clear D. V lost 0 bases and J 1 base, leaving 7 bases between the germline ends. This CDR3 has 14 amino acids. The germline CDR1 and CDR2 sequences are SGHRS and YFSETQ. CDR3 residues: CASSLVSPNTEAFF. As DNA, the CDR3 is TGCGCCAGCAGCTTGGTTTCCCCGAACACTGAAGCTTTCTTT.

This clone occurred many times. The genes are TRBV7-9 and TRBJ1-2; D remains unclear. This CDR3 has 15 amino acids. V gave up 4 bases and J gave up 0 bases, with 12 bases separating them. Germline CDR1 reads SEHNR; CDR2 reads FQNEAQ (reference sequence). The CDR3 loop is CASSSREAANYGYTF. DNA for the CDR3: TGTGCCAGCAGCTCCCGAGAGGCAGCTAACTATGGCTACACCTTC.

V gene TRBV7-9 combines with J gene TRBJ1-2; the D gene is possibly TRBD1 (6 bases). Trimming removed 5 bases at V and 5 bases at J, with 9 bases between. CDR1 and CDR2 from the germline V gene are SEHNR and FQNEAQ (reference sequence). The CDR3 totals 12 residues. The CDR3 is CASSDTGYGYTF. The CDR3 DNA follows: TGTGCCAGCAGCGACACAGGGTATGGCTACACCTTC.

The chain recombines TRBV2 with TRBJ1-2; D is undetermined. V lost 3 bases and J lost 2, with 4 bases in between. The germline CDR1 and CDR2 sequences are SNHLY and FYNNEI. CDR3 length: 12 amino acids. In nucleotides, the CDR3 is TGTGCCAGCAGTGATACGAACTATGGCTACACCTTC. This encodes CASSDTNYGYTF.

The rearrangement uses TRBV28 and TRBJ1-5; 8 nucleotides align to TRBD1. This CDR3 spans 16 amino acids. Unmatched junction bases numbered 9, after V lost 5 bases and J lost 3 bases. Germline CDR1 is MDHEN and CDR2 is SYDVKM. The CDR3 region is CASSKTGTGDNQPQHF. The DNA for the CDR3 is TGTGCCAGCAGTAAGACCGGGACAGGAGACAATCAGCCCCAGCATTTT.